The present TCR beta chain was sequenced within a study of OX40 agonist ivuxolimab in advanced cancers. Using immunoSEQ multiplex PCR, the repertoire was profiled, and TCRdb retains in-frame clones only, with some absent. In the table there are roughly 56,000 clones, around 84% of which are singletons. As concerns this clone: Its antigen is not known.

Regarding the study as a whole: At 0.1 to 3.0 mg/kg and by week 6, CD4+ and CD8+ T cells in the blood had expanded clonally.

This receptor was obtained from an adult with an advanced solid tumor such as melanoma, head and neck, liver or kidney cancer. This material consisted of CD4+ or CD8+ T cells sorted from blood, taken in a trial of the OX40 agonist ivuxolimab.

Written as DNA, the CDR3 is TGTGCCAGTAGTATCCGACTAGCGGCGAACACCGGGGAGCTGTTTTTT. It specifies CASSIRLAANTGELFF. This chain connects TRBV19 to TRBJ2-2, with 9 bases fitting TRBD2. This CDR3 region has 16 residues. The germline V gene has CDR1 LNHDA and CDR2 SQIVND (reference sequence). The ends lost 3 bases at V and 0 bases at J; junction bases unmatched: 2.